This TCR beta chain was observed in a study of shared clonotypes between healthy human individuals. Study-level background: For every donor, three CD4 naive, three CD4 memory, two CD8 naive and one CD8 memory plates were used.

Trimming took 5 bases from V and 3 from J, leaving 11 bases between them. CDR1 is SGHAT and CDR2 is FQNNGV in the germline V gene. The CDR3 covers 14 residues. Each sample came from a Caucasian adult donor living in Nashville, Tennessee. Naive CD4+ cells were CD45RA-selected; the remaining cells were memory. Measured with immunoSEQ multiplex PCR; TCRdb has only the in-frame clones, and not every one. This sample has under 1,100,000 clones, with around four fifths found just once. Material for sequencing was memory CD4+ T cells sorted from blood. The subset was: CD45RA-negative fraction. The clonotype was recovered from a man aged 18 to 30 in good health. The chain carries TRBV11-2 and TRBJ1-5, with D unresolved. CDR3 loop: CASSLGVNNQPQHF. The CDR3 DNA sequence: TGTGCCAGCAGCCTAGGCGTAAACAATCAGCCCCAGCATTTT.